This T cell receptor (beta chain) stems from a study of OX40 agonist ivuxolimab in advanced cancers. Study-wide context: Recorded diagnoses for dose-escalation patients were hepatocellular carcinoma, melanoma, renal cell or head and neck cancer.

Systemic immunosuppression or a history of autoimmune disease excluded patients. Using immunoSEQ multiplex PCR, the repertoire was profiled, and TCRdb retains in-frame clones only, with some absent. The sample has about 70,000 clones, roughly 81% seen once. Germline assignment: CDR1 MGHRA and CDR2 YSYEKL. Trimming removed 4 bases from V and 5 bases from J; junction bases left unmatched: 8. CDR3 size: 16 residues. This clone has just one count. The chain carries TRBV4-1 and TRBJ2-3; 11 positions agree with TRBD2. Sequencing was performed on CD4+ or CD8+ T cells sorted from blood, taken in a trial of the OX40 agonist ivuxolimab. The sequence came from an adult with an advanced solid tumor such as melanoma, head and neck, liver or kidney cancer. CDR3 sequence (DNA): TGCGCCAGCAGCCGAGAAGGTAGCGGGGGGGTAGATACGCAGTATTTT. It translates to CASSREGSGGVDTQYF.